This T cell receptor beta chain comes out of a study of T cell responses to AZD1222 COVID-19 vaccine. Of note for this clone: Its antigen is unknown.

Clones were sequenced by immunoSEQ multiplex PCR, and TCRdb holds only the in-frame ones, with some missing. The table shows 150,000 to 200,000 clones, with around nine tenths occurring only once. The CDR3 is made up of 18 amino acids. Germline CDR1 WNHNN, CDR2 SYGVQD (reference sequence). V dropped 3 bases and J dropped 1; count of bases not matched to a gene: 11. Study observations and caveats: Without day 14 samples, only post-peak T cell repertoires were studied. Clonal diversity may have been underestimated, and the donors were mostly white British, with more females than males.

The TCR comes from an adult in good health. The input for sequencing was peripheral blood, taken on day 0 of AZD1222 vaccination. The chain is built from TRBV10-1 and TRBJ2-1; 8 nucleotides match TRBD1. The CDR3 nucleotides read TGCGCCAGCAGTGACCCAAGGACAGGGTTCAGTTCCTACAATGAGCAGTTCTTC. Its protein product is CASSDPRTGFSSYNEQFF.